This passage covers 19 T cell receptor beta chains from one sample sequenced in a study of identical twins. MiXCR, run by TCRdb on the 5' RACE reads, gives a single entry per CDR3 protein. Found here are approximately 490,000 distinct CDR3 sequences, 20% to 25% of them singletons; the top ten hold 0.48%. These same records also appear under a second study, on yellow fever vaccine responses in identical twins.

The specimen was CD4+ T cells sorted from blood. The receptors stem from a woman aged 18-29 years in good health.

The CDR3 DNA follows: TGTGCCAGCAGTTTAGCGGTCACTGAGGGTTCCGAGCAGTACTTC. It specifies CASSLAVTEGSEQYF. The V gene is TRBV12-3 or TRBV12-4, the J gene TRBJ2-7; perhaps TRBD2 as D (5 bases). The CDR3 covers 15 residues. Trimming cost V 0 bases and J 6 bases, with 15 bases left between them.

In its sample, this clonotype was seen a few times. The rearrangement joins TRBV4-2 to TRBJ2-6; 7 bases are shared with TRBD1. Germline lookup yields CDR1 LGHNA and CDR2 YNFKEQ. This CDR3 region has 17 residues. The J segment lost 1 base and the V segment lost 4 bases, leaving 7 bases of the junction unmatched. The CDR3 loop reads CASSPIPTGSGANVLTF. The CDR3 coding sequence is TGTGCCAGCAGCCCCATACCGACAGGGTCTGGGGCCAACGTCCTGACTTTC.

This clonotype was seen many times. This sequence joins TRBV28 and TRBJ2-1, with unresolved D. CDR3 length: 14 residues. V lost 5 bases and J 6 bases, leaving 14 bases between the germline ends. Germline V CDR1 and CDR2: MDHEN, SYDVKM. Written as DNA, the CDR3 is TGTGCCAGCAGTCCCAATAAGGGTGGCAATGAGCAGTTCTTC. Translating it yields CASSPNKGGNEQFF.

The table lists this clonotype with many counts. The chain has TRBV11-3 and TRBJ2-5; 10 nucleotides line up with TRBD1. J was trimmed by 4 bases and V by 5 bases; bases with no gene match: 1. The CDR3 loop spans 13 amino acids. The germline V gene has CDR1 SGHNT and CDR2 YENEEA. The CDR3 reads CASSRDRGETQYF. The DNA of the CDR3 is TGTGCCAGCAGCCGGGACAGGGGAGAGACCCAGTACTTC.

The chain couples TRBV20-1 to TRBJ2-5, with 8 bases matching TRBD2. J lost 4 bases, V lost 0 bases, and 4 bases had no gene match. From germline, CDR1 is DFQATT and CDR2 SNEGSKA (reference sequence). This CDR3 has 14 amino acids. The chain's CDR3 is CSARDWGLGETQYF. The DNA for the CDR3 is TGCAGTGCTAGAGATTGGGGACTAGGAGAGACCCAGTACTTC.

The chain employs TRBV29-1 and TRBJ1-4; perhaps TRBD1 as D (5 bases). Looked up from germline, CDR1 is SQVTM and CDR2 is ANQGSEA. The length of the CDR3 is 13 residues. Trimming stripped 4 bases from V and 6 bases from J, with 12 bases between. The CDR3 bases are TGCAGCGTTGGTCTGCAGGGCGATGAAAAACTGTTTTTT. Its protein is CSVGLQGDEKLFF.

The chain carries TRBV12-3 or TRBV12-4 and TRBJ1-6; D not resolved. This CDR3 region has 14 residues. Trimming left V 3 bases short and J 4 bases short, with 7 bases between. The CDR3 DNA sequence: TGTGCCAGCAGTTTTGCCCGTTATAATTCACCCCTCCACTTT. This translates into CASSFARYNSPLHF.

The V and J genes are TRBV15 and TRBJ1-1; a possible D gene is TRBD1 (6 bases). Germline V lookup: CDR1 LNHNV, CDR2 YYDKDF (reference sequence). The V and J ends lost 0 bases and 1 base respectively, with 9 bases between them. The CDR3 loop spans 15 amino acids. The CDR3 sequence: CATSRDGDTNTEAFF. The CDR3 DNA reads TGTGCCACCAGCAGAGATGGGGACACGAACACTGAAGCTTTCTTT.

V is TRBV7-9 and J is TRBJ2-2, with TRBD2 identical over 7 bases. The CDR3 has 17 amino acids. Germline-derived CDR1 and CDR2 are SEHNR and FQNEAQ (reference sequence). J lost 1 base, V lost 2 bases, and 7 bases had no gene match. The CDR3 sequence: CASSLLGASGNTGELFF. DNA for the CDR3: TGTGCCAGCAGCTTATTGGGTGCTAGCGGGAACACCGGGGAGCTGTTTTTT.

The CDR3 bases are TGCGCCAGCAGCCTAACCGACGAGCCTGGGCAGTACTTC. Its translation is CASSLTDEPGQYF. The chain recombines TRBV5-1 with TRBJ2-7, with D unresolved. The CDR3 has 13 residues. Germline loops: CDR1 SGHRS, CDR2 YFSETQ. V was pared by 4 bases and J by 9 bases, with 17 bases between. The full variable domain, in which reference TRBV5-1 and TRBJ2-7 provide the parts outside the CDR3, is KAGVTQTPRYLIKTRGQQVTLSCSPISGHRSVSWYQQTPGQGLQFLFEYFSETQRNKGNFPGRFSGRQFSNSRSEMNVSTLELGDSALYLCASSLTDEPGQYFGPGTRLTVT.

CDR3 bases: TGCGCCAGCGGGGCAGGGGTTAATGAGCAGTTCTTC. Residues: CASGAGVNEQFF. The chain joins TRBV5-1 to TRBJ2-1, with D perhaps matching TRBD1 (6 bases). The ends were cut back, 7 bases at V and 7 bases at J, with 12 bases in the middle. This CDR3 is 12 amino acids long. Germline CDR1 and CDR2: SGHRS and YFSETQ.

This clonotype has a handful of counts. V usage is TRBV9 and J usage is TRBJ2-3; the match to TRBD2 covers 8 bases. In germline, CDR1 is SGDLS, CDR2 YYNGEE. The CDR3 runs 17 residues. Losses at the gene ends were 4 bases for V and 5 bases for J; bases not matched to a gene: 15. CDR3: CASSPRTSRGLGDTQYF. CDR3 nucleotide sequence: TGTGCCAGCAGCCCACGGACTAGCCGGGGTCTGGGAGATACGCAGTATTTT.

The table lists this clonotype with a few counts. The J gene is TRBJ1-4, the V gene TRBV14; D unresolved. This CDR3 spans 14 amino acids. Trimming stripped 0 bases from V and 10 bases from J, with 12 bases between. CDR1 is SGHDN and CDR2 is FVKESK in the germline V gene. The CDR3 here is CASSQDGMPGKLFF. The CDR3 region has the DNA TGTGCCAGCAGCCAAGATGGGATGCCCGGAAAACTGTTTTTT. The full variable domain, its missing parts supplied by reference TRBV14 and TRBJ1-4, is EAGVTQFPSHSVIEKGQTVTLRCDPISGHDNLYWYRRVMGKEIKFLLHFVKESKQDESGMPNNRFLAERTGGTYSTLKVQPAELEDSGVYFCASSQDGMPGKLFFGSGTQLSVL.

This clonotype was counted a few times. The chain recombines TRBV5-6 with TRBJ1-1; possible D gene TRBD1, 6 bases. The germline V gene encodes CDR1 SGHDT and CDR2 YYEEEE. The CDR3 runs to 15 residues. The ends were cut back, 3 bases at V and 3 bases at J, with 15 bases in the middle. Written as DNA, the CDR3 is TGTGCCAGCAGCTCAGGGGACCATAGGTACACTGAAGCTTTCTTT. It codes for CASSSGDHRYTEAFF.

The chain uses TRBV12-3 or TRBV12-4 and TRBJ2-7; no firm D call. The CDR3 loop spans 13 amino acids. The V and J ends lost 3 bases and 0 bases respectively, with 6 bases between them. The DNA of the CDR3 is TGTGCCAGCAGTTTCTCCGACTCCTACGAGCAGTACTTC. This codes for CASSFSDSYEQYF.

V is TRBV19 and J is TRBJ1-5, with D unclear. V was clipped by 5 bases and J by 0 bases, with 11 bases between them. There are 15 residues in the CDR3. CDR1 and CDR2 from the germline V gene are LNHDA and SQIVND (reference sequence). In DNA, the CDR3 is TGTGCCAGTAGTTTGGCATGGGCTAGCAATCAGCCCCAGCATTTT. As protein: CASSLAWASNQPQHF.

The chain recombines TRBV15 with TRBJ1-2; no clear D gene. In germline, CDR1 is LNHNV, CDR2 YYDKDF (reference sequence). Trimming took 4 bases from V and 3 from J, leaving 12 bases between them. This CDR3 is built from 14 residues. DNA for the CDR3: TGTGCCACCAGCAAGGGAGAGGTCGACTATGGCTACACCTTC. Amino acids: CATSKGEVDYGYTF.

The gene calls are TRBV28 and TRBJ2-7, with D maybe TRBD1 (6 bases). The CDR3 is made up of 17 amino acids. The germline V and J ends were trimmed by 1 base and 7 bases, with 23 bases remaining between them. From germline, CDR1 is MDHEN and CDR2 SYDVKM. In nucleotides, the CDR3 is TGTGCCAGCAGTTTATCATTAAACAGGGCGGTTCATTGGGAGCAGTACTTC. It specifies CASSLSLNRAVHWEQYF.

This sequence joins TRBV14 and TRBJ1-5; D unresolved. CDR3 length: 13 amino acids. The germline V gene encodes CDR1 SGHDN and CDR2 FVKESK. V lost 1 base and J lost 8, with 9 bases in between. The chain's CDR3 is CASSQGAWEPQHF. In DNA, the CDR3 is TGTGCCAGCAGCCAAGGGGCGTGGGAGCCCCAGCATTTT.